The present T cell receptor (beta chain) was sequenced within a study of cytomegalovirus exposure and HLA in healthy donors (dated by TCRdb to about 2017). Describing the broader study: An earlier analysis of 550 to 700 of the donors reported roughly 300 Gb of sequence data and 100 million to 130 million unique TCR beta sequences from about 200 million T cells. An early release that covered about 640 HLA-typed donors contained about 290 gigabases of sequencing data and tens of millions of unique TCR sequences. Among the roughly 390 genotyped donors, about 85% belonged to the genetic ancestry cluster associated with self-reported Caucasian donors. The aim of the study was to test whether cataloging public T cell receptors could identify signatures of past pathogen exposure. The study profiled the T cell repertoires of under 700 subjects by immunosequencing and related them to cytomegalovirus serostatus. Along with the roughly 700-subject first cohort, a separate validation cohort of approximately 110 different subjects was used. High-throughput TCR immunosequencing, statistical association of individual TCRs with disease status, and machine learning were combined to predict cytomegalovirus infection status. In a later analysis, previously published TCR beta repertoires from more than 500 donors were re-analyzed and high-resolution HLA genotyping was added so that TCR occurrence patterns could be studied. The later analysis used no new phenotypic data to find candidate immune exposures, relying instead on TCR beta sequences and their occurrence across donors. To decide whether each TCR beta V gene segment behaved as functional or pseudogenic, an earlier analysis of 587 of the donors relied on high-throughput TCR beta sequencing. Donor age, sex, ethnicity and CMV serostatus were collected together with the repertoire data. A later genetic analysis took genome-wide SNP genotypes for about three fifths of the roughly 670 donors and used that subset as a discovery cohort. All discovery cohort repertoires had been generated on a single sequencing platform. HLA typing included class I and class II loci at four-digit resolution. Typing coverage varied by locus: about 620-640 donors for A, B, C, DRB1 and DQB1; approximately 520 for DQA1; about 570 for DPA1; around 490 for DPB1. Four to six DR-DQ haplotypes were handled as single units for association and clustering, since linkage in the cohort was strong. Across roughly 420 genotyped donors of the cohort, an average of roughly 230,000 unique TCR beta nucleotide sequences per donor were sequenced, and approximately 19% of those sequences were non-productive.

Comments on this clone: Its antigen is still unknown. Per-nucleotide qualities are absent, and no much larger clonotype sits a single base away.

Results the study describes overall, beyond this receptor: An earlier analysis of 450 to 750 of the donors showed that most TCR beta V segments appeared in productive rearrangements either about 87% or about 30% of the time, which broadly matched IMGT annotations. A later analysis reported that several top co-occurrence clusters appeared linked to parvovirus B19, influenza, CMV and Epstein-Barr virus. While some public TCRs were present in many individuals, most TCR sequences turned up only very rarely across donors. In a later analysis, TCR association rates were found to vary across HLA loci, with the most associated TCRs seen for DRB1 alleles and the fewest for HLA-C alleles. CMV serostatus was the only immune exposure information available for the cohort. A further reported finding was that TCR beta sequences accurately predicted the HLA-A and HLA-B alleles for most subjects in the first cohort. A later analysis found that HLA-associated TCR beta chains were more clonally expanded and had lower generation probabilities than equally common non-associated chains. Some IMGT-functional V segments, including TRBV6-2 and TRBV6-3, could not be distinguished by the 87-base-pair reads and were therefore excluded. Presence/absence analyses assumed roughly uniform sequencing depth across donors, an assumption that may not hold. A total of 150 to 200 TCR beta chains were listed by the study as associated with cytomegalovirus. At a false discovery rate of 0.05, a later analysis linked fewer than 20,000 TCR beta sequences to specific HLA alleles. In this cohort, only TCR beta chains were sequenced, and detectable features were limited by the absence of alpha or paired-chain data. When HLA alleles, especially DR and DQ, strongly co-occurred, TCR associations were difficult to assign to individual alleles. According to a later analysis, most CMV-associated TCR beta chains appeared to be HLA-restricted, and the HLA associations seemed to be driven largely by CMV exposure. Because counts were too low, about 18 rarely observed V segments, including chromosome 9 orphons, were excluded from the earlier analysis of 587 of the donors. In both the original and validation cohorts, the classifier was reported to diagnose cytomegalovirus status with high specificity and sensitivity. In a later genetic analysis, a missense DCLRE1C variant was associated with V-gene and J-gene trimming of TCR beta chains, and the association was replicated in an independent cohort. A cluster of highly shared sequence variants was judged likely to be a technical artifact of the sequencing pipeline. Linkage disequilibrium might explain the correlated functional status among segregating V segments, but an unknown experimental factor could not be excluded. In vitro tests confirmed that a few of the cytomegalovirus-associated TCR beta chains recognize cytomegalovirus antigens. In a later genetic analysis, fewer N-insertions in productive TCRs were reported among donors in an Asian-associated ancestry cluster than the approximately 670-donor mean. Because some donors lacked HLA typing at each locus, the association tests relied only on the typed subset. The authors suggested that the approach could potentially be generalized to other disease states and immunological phenotypes.

The cohort was made up of approximately 670 healthy bone marrow donors. All cohort members were sampled while nominally healthy, although unrecorded immune exposures were likely present. The donor was CMV seronegative and was included in the group of around 320 seronegative cohort members. Each donor provided a peripheral blood sample, and peripheral blood mononuclear cells were used for TCR beta sequencing. The Qiagen DNeasy Blood Extraction Kit was used to extract genomic DNA from the blood cell samples. The library was built by means of the immunoSEQ multiplex PCR assay. For the multiplex PCR, a mixture combining 60 forward primers for TCR Vbeta segments and 13 reverse primers for TCR Jbeta segments was used. The CDR3 region of rearranged TCR beta genes was amplified from genomic DNA by a multiplex PCR assay. On the Illumina HiSeq System, the amplified TCR beta libraries were sequenced as 87-base-pair reads. The original methods were these. Across the 700 or so repertoires, a later analysis counted 80 million or so unique TCR beta chains, 9.5 million to 13 million of which were shared by at least two donors. To remove PCR and sequencing errors, raw reads were error-corrected and collapsed into unique sequences using a nearest-neighbor algorithm that merged closely related sequences. CDR3 sequences were aligned to IMGT reference sequences to assign V, D and J gene segments. For a sequence to be retained, a match of at least six nucleotides to both a V gene segment and a J gene segment was required. Rearrangements were classified as productive when the CDR3 lacked stop codons and remained in frame with V and J, and all other rearrangements were classified as non-productive. Following IMGT convention, CDR3 was defined as the stretch from the second conserved V-encoded cysteine up to the conserved J-encoded phenylalanine. The earlier analysis of 500 to 650 of the donors excluded any sequence lacking an unambiguous match to a single V gene segment. An earlier analysis of a few hundred of the donors called V segments functional above 56.7% productive rearrangements and segregating when the between-donor standard deviation exceeded 5%. A statistical classification framework was built for diagnosing cytomegalovirus status from the catalog of TCR beta chain sequences. A later analysis assigned V and J genes by comparing TCR nucleotide sequences with IMGT/GENE-DB human TR gene sequences. The TCRdist pipeline was used in a later analysis to assign CDR3 sequences and most-parsimonious VDJ recombination scenarios. In a later analysis, each TCR beta chain was defined by its CDR3 amino acid sequence together with its V-gene family, and reads lacking a unique V-gene family were excluded. A later analysis removed 592 highly shared, low-generation-probability nucleotide sequences to deal with suspected cross-contamination and a sequencing artifact. In a later analysis, a clonal expansion index was calculated for each public chain from normalized within-repertoire ranks of inferred template counts. Generation probabilities in a later analysis came from a VDJ recombination model fitted to out-of-frame rearrangements, and those results were checked against IGoR. Hypergeometric tests were used in a later analysis to score TCR-TCR, TCR-HLA and TCR-CMV co-occurrence, with a repertoire-size bias correction applied to the TCR pairs. A later analysis estimated false discovery rates by permuting HLA or CMV assignments 20 times. In a later analysis, co-occurring TCRs were grouped using DBSCAN, and TCRdist sequence similarity was added for clustering within HLA-allele-positive subsets. Co-occurrence clustering excluded repertoires with fewer than 30,000 or more than 120,000 public chains, plus five with anomalous nucleotide sharing. TCRdb obtained this table from immuneACCESS and retained in-frame rearrangements with V and J assigned. These tables miss some clones; where compared with another copy, unresolved V genes account for less than half of the shortfall, and the remainder is unexplained. D and trimming were read from the DNA, whereas the V and J calls and clone size are those reported in that table. A total of 100,000 to 150,000 clones appear in this sample, approximately 80% of them only once. The leading ten clones occupy 0.24% of the sample.

V and J are trimmed by 5 bases and 5 bases, and the gene matches miss 4 bases of the junction. The cysteine opens and the phenylalanine closes a CDR3 of 13 amino acids. Just the 39-base CDR3 DNA is kept, in frame starting at base 1. For CDR1 and CDR2, the germline V gene lists SGHTA and FQGNSA. This receptor chain uses TRBV7-2 and TRBJ1-1; the junction holds 8 bases that match TRBD1. The TCR was taken from a middle-aged man in good health and CMV-seronegative. Sequenced sample: PBMCs. The CDR3 region: CASSPTGVTEAFF. The DNA is as follows: TGTGCCAGCAGCCCGACAGGGGTGACTGAAGCTTTCTTT.